This T cell receptor beta chain appears in the sequencing data of a study of Graves' ophthalmopathy and Graves' hyperthyroidism. Germline V gives CDR1 SGHDT, CDR2 YYEEEE. Deletions cut 0 bases from V and 0 bases from J, with 15 bases between. The CDR3 sequence is 17 residues long. This clonotype was observed once. RNA served as the template for amplifying TCR beta CDR3 regions. HTBI primers were used in a first-round RT-PCR, which preceded a second-round multiplex PCR. TCRdb analysed the multiplex PCR reads with MiXCR anew, one entry per CDR3 protein. The data show 600,000 to 700,000 distinct CDR3 sequences, about 41% seen once.

The sequence was collected from an adult man with Graves' ophthalmopathy. Sequencing used peripheral blood. The J gene is TRBJ1-1, the V gene TRBV5-6; possibly TRBD1 for D (5 bases). CDR3 residues: CASSLAWGQGLNTEAFF. Here the CDR3 DNA reads TGTGCCAGCAGCTTGGCCTGGGGCCAAGGGTTGAACACTGAAGCTTTCTTT.